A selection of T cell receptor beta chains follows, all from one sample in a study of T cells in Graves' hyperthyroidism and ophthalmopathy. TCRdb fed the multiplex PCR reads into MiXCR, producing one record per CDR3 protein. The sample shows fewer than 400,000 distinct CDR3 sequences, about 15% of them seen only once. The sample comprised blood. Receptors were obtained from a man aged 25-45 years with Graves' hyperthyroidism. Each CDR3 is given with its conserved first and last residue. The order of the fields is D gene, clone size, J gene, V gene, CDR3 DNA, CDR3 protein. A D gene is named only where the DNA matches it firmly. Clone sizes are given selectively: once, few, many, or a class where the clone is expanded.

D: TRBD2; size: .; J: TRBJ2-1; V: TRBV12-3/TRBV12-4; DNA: TGTGCCAGCTGGCTCCCGGGGGGCGGGAGGTTAGATGAGCAGTTCTTC; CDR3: CASWLPGGGRLDEQFF
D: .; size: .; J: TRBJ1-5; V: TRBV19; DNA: TGTGCCAGTAGTACCCTTCAGGTACAGCCCCAGCATTTT; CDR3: CASSTLQVQPQHF
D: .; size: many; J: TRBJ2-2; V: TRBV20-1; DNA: TGCAGTGCTAGGTCCGGGGCCAGCACCGGGGAGCTGTTTTTT; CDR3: CSARSGASTGELFF
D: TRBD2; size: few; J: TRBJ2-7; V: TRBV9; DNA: TGTGCCAGCAGCGTAGGGACTAGCGGCGAGCAGTACTTC; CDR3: CASSVGTSGEQYF
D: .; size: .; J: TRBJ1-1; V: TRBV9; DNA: TGTGCCAGCAGCGTACTTGGACAGAAAGCTTTCTTT; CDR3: CASSVLGQKAFF
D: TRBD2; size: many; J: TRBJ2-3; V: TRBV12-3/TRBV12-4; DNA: TGTGCCAGCAGTTTAAAAATACGGCTAGCGGGAGCAGATACGCAGTATTTT; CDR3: CASSLKIRLAGADTQYF
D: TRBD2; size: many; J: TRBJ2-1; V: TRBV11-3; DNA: TGTGCCAGCAGCTTATCGATTAGCGGGAGGATTAATGAGCAGTTCTTC; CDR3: CASSLSISGRINEQFF
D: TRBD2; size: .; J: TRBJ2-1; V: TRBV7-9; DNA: TGTGCCAGCAGCTCCCCTAGCGGGAGCCATGAGCAGTTCTTC; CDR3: CASSSPSGSHEQFF
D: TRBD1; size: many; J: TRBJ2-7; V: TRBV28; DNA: TGTGCCAGCACCACCGGGACAGGCTACGAGCAGTACTTC; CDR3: CASTTGTGYEQYF
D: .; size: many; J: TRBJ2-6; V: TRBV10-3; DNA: TGTGCCATCAGTTCTGGAGGGGCCGGGGCCAACGTCCTGACTTTC; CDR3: CAISSGGAGANVLTF